The 7 T cell receptor beta chains below all came from one sample that was sequenced in a study of identical twins. MiXCR, run by TCRdb on the 5' RACE reads, gives a single entry per CDR3 protein. The table includes hundreds of thousands of distinct CDR3 sequences, around 6.8% detected once. A further study also used this sample, focusing on yellow fever vaccine responses in identical twins.

Sequencing used memory (CD45RO+) T cells sorted from blood. The receptors shown here come from a young woman in good health.

This chain connects TRBV18 to TRBJ2-1; 13 nucleotides align to TRBD2. Germline V gives CDR1 KGHSH, CDR2 LQKENI. The V gene end was trimmed by 0 bases and the J gene end by 6 bases; junction bases not matched to a gene: 2. This CDR3 is 16 amino acids long. The CDR3 sequence is CASSPPRLAGGNEQFF. CDR3 coding DNA: TGTGCCAGCTCACCACCGAGACTAGCGGGAGGCAATGAGCAGTTCTTC. The entire variable domain, with the rest obtained from reference TRBV18 and TRBJ2-1, is as follows: NAGVMQNPRHLVRRRGQEARLRCSPMKGHSHVYWYRQLPEEGLKFMVYLQKENIIDESGMPKERFSAEFPKEGPSILRIQQVVRGDSAAYFCASSPPRLAGGNEQFFGPGTRLTVL.

The V call is TRBV20-1, the J call TRBJ2-7, with a weak D call TRBD2 (5 bases). CDR3 length: 13 amino acids. Per germline, CDR1 DFQATT and CDR2 SNEGSKA (reference sequence). V lost 7 bases and J 4 bases, leaving 17 bases between the germline ends. Here the CDR3 DNA reads TGCAGTGAGAGGGCGCCGAAAATTTACGAGCAGTACTTC. Protein product: CSERAPKIYEQYF.

This clonotype was detected only a few times. The chain combines TRBV6-5 with TRBJ2-5, with 12 bases fitting TRBD2. After removal of 4 bases from V and 5 bases from J, the junction contained 14 bases not matched to a gene. The germline V gene encodes CDR1 MNHEY and CDR2 SVGAGI. The CDR3 covers 18 residues. The CDR3 sequence is CASSSRLTSGSMGETQYF. CDR3 DNA: TGTGCCAGCAGTTCCCGTCTGACTAGCGGGAGTATGGGCGAGACCCAGTACTTC.

In this sample, this clonotype turned up many times. The chain combines TRBV10-3 with TRBJ1-6; tentative D call: TRBD1 (6 bases). The CDR3 extends over 14 amino acids. Germline CDR1 is ENHRY and CDR2 is SYGVKD. V lost 6 bases to trimming and J lost 3 bases, with 9 bases between them. DNA for the CDR3: TGTGCCATCAGCCTGGACAGCTATAATTCACCCCTCCACTTT. Amino acids: CAISLDSYNSPLHF.

At least ten counts were recorded for this clonotype. The V call is TRBV12-3 or TRBV12-4, the J call TRBJ1-2; tentatively, D is TRBD1 (5 bases). Trimming removed 5 bases at V and 8 bases at J, with 21 bases between. The CDR3 runs to 15 residues. The CDR3, as DNA: TGTGCCAGCAGTACCCCCAAAAGGGGAGTGGCGGGCTACACCTTC. It is translated as CASSTPKRGVAGYTF.

This clonotype was counted only a few times. V gene TRBV2 combines with J gene TRBJ2-5; the D is unclear. CDR1 and CDR2 (germline): SNHLY, FYNNEI. V was trimmed by 6 bases and J by 7 bases, leaving 24 bases between them. The CDR3 runs to 16 residues. CDR3: CASRDPTKSLGGTQYF. As DNA, the CDR3 is TGTGCCAGCAGGGACCCCACCAAATCTTTGGGCGGGACCCAGTACTTC.

The chain joins TRBV27 to TRBJ2-7; 9 bases agree with TRBD1. Per the germline V gene, CDR1 is MNHEY and CDR2 is SMNVEV (reference sequence). CDR3 size: 13 residues. V lost 5 bases, J lost 2 bases, and 1 base stayed unmatched. CDR3 region: CASSGDRAYEQYF. The DNA for the CDR3 is TGTGCCAGCAGTGGGGACAGGGCCTACGAGCAGTACTTC.